What follows are 29 T cell receptor beta chains derived from one specimen sequenced in a study of post-analysis software for immune sequencing data. The study's findings and limits: About five TRBV segments occurring more often in patients than controls included TRBV5-6, TRBV5-1 and TRBV20-1.

These TCRs are of unknown antigen specificity. Unique molecular identifiers had been added to the TCR beta cDNA libraries. TCRdb re-called the PCR reads with MiXCR, one entry per CDR3 protein. The sample includes approximately 150,000 distinct CDR3 sequences, approximately 30% of them seen just once. The sample taken for sequencing was blood. All receptors come from a girl aged 5 to 17 with multiple sclerosis.

This sequence joins TRBV29-1 and TRBJ1-1; D ambiguous. V shed 7 bases and J shed 1 base, with 10 bases lying between them. Germline-derived CDR1 and CDR2 are SQVTM and ANQGSEA. This CDR3 region has 12 residues. CDR3: CSAPGENTEAFF. CDR3 nucleotide sequence: TGCAGCGCGCCCGGGGAGAACACTGAAGCTTTCTTT.

In its sample, this clonotype was seen a few times. The V and J genes are TRBV28 and TRBJ1-4; D is unresolved. The germline gives CDR1 MDHEN, CDR2 SYDVKM. This CDR3 has 15 amino acids. The V and J ends lost 5 bases and 7 bases respectively, with 17 bases between them. DNA for the CDR3: TGTGCCAGCAGTCCTTACGAGGACGGTAGTGAAAAACTGTTTTTT. It is translated as CASSPYEDGSEKLFF.

This clonotype was counted only a few times. V and J are TRBV3-1 and TRBJ2-1; D unclear. The germline V gene has CDR1 LGHDT and CDR2 YNNKEL (reference sequence). This CDR3 has 14 amino acids. V was shortened by 0 bases and J by 4 bases, with 7 bases between the two germline ends. The CDR3 bases are TGTGCCAGCAGCCAAGAGGGCAGTTACAATGAGCAGTTCTTC. Its protein is CASSQEGSYNEQFF.

This chain links TRBV6-2 or TRBV6-3 with TRBJ1-1; D is unclear. The CDR3 covers 14 residues. Germline CDR1 MNHEY, CDR2 SVGEGT. Trimming took off 3 bases at V and 4 bases at J, with 12 bases between the two ends. This CDR3 is CASSYEGRSTEAFF. The CDR3 bases are TGTGCCAGCAGTTATGAGGGTAGGTCCACTGAAGCTTTCTTT.

A few counts support this clonotype. The rearrangement joins TRBV30 to TRBJ2-7; D might be TRBD2 (6 bases). The J call may be mistaken, given a closer DNA end match to TRBJ2-5. CDR3 size: 13 residues. CDR1 is GTSNPN and CDR2 is SVGIG in the germline V gene (reference sequence). The CDR3 sequence is CAWAEGQFGTQYF. CDR3 sequence (DNA): TGTGCCTGGGCGGAGGGTCAATTCGGGACCCAGTACTTC.

This clonotype was detected a few times. The J gene is TRBJ2-1, the V gene TRBV6-1; TRBD1 matches 7 bases. Per the germline V gene, CDR1 is MNHNS and CDR2 is SASEGT. This CDR3 is built from 13 residues. CDR3: CGIGTDSYNEQFF. DNA of the CDR3: TGTGGAATAGGGACAGACTCCTACAATGAGCAGTTCTTC.

This clonotype was recorded many times. This chain links TRBV20-1 with TRBJ2-7; 12 positions agree with TRBD2. The CDR3 sequence is 16 residues long. The trim removed 0 bases at V and 3 bases at J, leaving 6 bases unmatched. Germline lookup yields CDR1 DFQATT and CDR2 SNEGSKA (reference sequence). The CDR3, as DNA: TGCAGTGCTAGAGACCCTAGCGGGAGGGGGGGCTACGAGCAGTACTTC. It specifies CSARDPSGRGGYEQYF.

This clonotype was recorded only once. This may come from a read error, since a much larger clone is one base off. V and J are TRBV29-1 and TRBJ2-5; the D call may be TRBD1 or TRBD2 (7 bases each). The CDR3 has 12 residues. Trimming pared 4 bases from V and 11 bases from J, leaving 17 bases between. CDR1 is SQVTM and CDR2 is ANQGSEA in the germline V gene. The CDR3 DNA follows: TGCAGCGTTGGTTCAGGGGGGGGTGAGCAGTACTTC. It yields the protein CSVGSGGGEQYF.

This clonotype was observed a handful of times. This sequence joins TRBV27 and TRBJ2-1, with TRBD2 matching 8 bases. The CDR3 consists of 17 residues. The germline V gene has CDR1 MNHEY and CDR2 SMNVEV (reference sequence). V lost 5 bases to trimming and J lost 3 bases; unmatched junction nucleotides: 12. CDR3: CASSLPPGLEFYNEQFF. The CDR3 DNA reads as TGTGCCAGCAGTCTACCACCGGGACTAGAATTCTACAATGAGCAGTTCTTC.

This clonotype was detected only a few times. The chain links TRBV29-1 to TRBJ1-1, with 7 bases that match TRBD1. Germline CDR1 reads SQVTM; CDR2 reads ANQGSEA. This CDR3 has 14 amino acids. V shed 2 bases, J shed 1 base, and the junction held 4 bases outside the gene matches. CDR3 in amino acids: CSVERGQSNTEAFF. The CDR3 DNA is TGCAGCGTTGAAAGGGGGCAGTCGAACACTGAAGCTTTCTTT. The complete variable domain, with remaining parts taken from reference TRBV29-1 and TRBJ1-1, reads SAVISQKPSRDICQRGTSLTIQCQVDSQVTMMFWYRQQPGQSLTLIATANQGSEATYESGFVIDKFPISRPNLTFSTLTVSNMSPEDSSIYLCSVERGQSNTEAFFGQGTRLTVV.

V gene TRBV25-1 combines with J gene TRBJ2-7; 8 nucleotides match TRBD1. There are 15 residues in the CDR3. Germline CDR1 is MGHDK and CDR2 is SYGVNS. J was trimmed by 6 bases and V by 3 bases; bases with no gene match: 10. As DNA, the CDR3 is TGTGCCAGCAGTGACGGGACAGGCCAAACCTGCGAGCAGTACTTC. It codes for CASSDGTGQTCEQYF.

This clonotype was recorded a few times. The rearrangement joins TRBV5-6 to TRBJ2-2; 9 nucleotides align to TRBD1. The V segment lost 0 bases and the J segment 2 bases; nucleotides outside the gene matches: 2. This CDR3 is built from 16 residues. CDR1 SGHDT and CDR2 YYEEEE come from the germline V gene. CDR3 residues: CASSLADRGNTGELFF. CDR3 in DNA: TGTGCCAGCAGCTTGGCGGACAGGGGAAACACCGGGGAGCTGTTTTTT.

There are many counts of this clonotype. The chain is built from TRBV5-6 and TRBJ1-5; D remains ambiguous. The CDR3 loop spans 14 amino acids. Germline values: CDR1 SGHDT, CDR2 YYEEEE. V dropped 4 bases and J dropped 2 bases, with 10 bases sitting between them. The CDR3 DNA reads TGTGCCAGCAGCCCTTGGGGTGGCAATCAGCCCCAGCATTTT. The encoded protein is CASSPWGGNQPQHF.

CDR3 residues: CASSLEYLIGYNEQFF. In nucleotides, the CDR3 is TGTGCCAGCAGCTTAGAGTATCTGATCGGGTACAATGAGCAGTTCTTC. The chain is built from TRBV11-2 and TRBJ2-1; D uncertain. Between the trimmed V and J ends, which lost 0 bases and 4 bases, there was a span of 13 bases. In germline, CDR1 is SGHAT, CDR2 FQNNGV. The CDR3 covers 16 residues.

The chain recombines TRBV12-3 or TRBV12-4 with TRBJ2-3; D is perhaps TRBD1 or TRBD2 (6 bases each). V was shortened by 5 bases and J by 6 bases, with 15 bases between the two germline ends. The CDR3 contains 14 residues. CDR3 amino acids: CASSPGGSGDTQYF. DNA of the CDR3: TGTGCCAGCAGTCCCGGGGGCTCGGGGGATACGCAGTATTTT.

V usage is TRBV7-9 and J usage is TRBJ1-5; D is ambiguous. The CDR3 spans 15 residues. The V end was cut by 5 bases, the J end by 3 bases, with 14 bases between. The germline V gene encodes CDR1 SEHNR and CDR2 FQNEAQ (reference sequence). CDR3 nucleotides: TGTGCCAGCAGCCACGACTACACGACCAATCAGCCCCAGCATTTT. Its translation is CASSHDYTTNQPQHF. The entire variable domain, with the rest obtained from reference TRBV7-9 and TRBJ1-5, is as follows: DTGVSQNPRHKITKRGQNVTFRCDPISEHNRLYWYRQTLGQGPEFLTYFQNEAQLEKSRLLSDRFSAERPKGSFSTLEIQRTEQGDSAMYLCASSHDYTTNQPQHFGDGTRLSIL.

Notes on this clonotype: Because the CDR3 is missing its conserved closing phenylalanine or tryptophan, this is likely a read error. This rearrangement joins TRBV6-6 to TRBJ2-3; 8 bases are shared with TRBD1. V trimming: 0 bases; J trimming: 4 bases; junction bases outside the gene matches: 6. Germline assignment: CDR1 MNHNY and CDR2 SVGAGI (reference sequence). The CDR3 extends over 16 amino acids. As DNA, the CDR3 is TGTGCCAGCAGTTACTCTATGACAGGGGCAGCAGATACGCAGTATGTT. Amino acid sequence: CASSYSMTGAADTQYV.

Ten or more counts support this clonotype. The chain is built from TRBV20-1 and TRBJ1-2; 8 bases fit TRBD1. The V gene's germline CDR1 is DFQATT and CDR2 SNEGSKA (reference sequence). V shed 5 bases and J 6 bases; nucleotides not matched to a gene: 11. The CDR3 loop spans 14 amino acids. Written as DNA, the CDR3 is TGCAGTGCTGACCCCGGGACAGGCCTGGATGGCTACACCTTC. It specifies CSADPGTGLDGYTF.

This clonotype was seen ten or more times. V is TRBV30 and J is TRBJ2-5; perhaps TRBD1 as D (6 bases). V lost 5 bases, J lost 6 bases, and 13 bases lay in between. Germline CDR1 is GTSNPN and CDR2 is SVGIG (reference sequence). The CDR3 spans 12 residues. CDR3 protein: CAWGQREKTQYF. The CDR3 nucleotides are TGTGCCTGGGGACAGCGTGAAAAGACCCAGTACTTC.

This clonotype has just one count. The junction departs from germline at one end; a sequencing error may be responsible. V is TRBV27 and J is TRBJ2-7; D is ambiguous. The CDR3 runs to 14 residues. CDR1 and CDR2 from the germline V gene are MNHEY and SMNVEV (reference sequence). DNA for the CDR3: TGTGCCGGCAGTCCTTATACGAATACCTACGAGCAGTACTTC. This translates into CAGSPYTNTYEQYF.

This clonotype was seen a handful of times. The J gene is TRBJ2-7, the V gene TRBV9; 8 bases are shared with TRBD1. There are 16 residues in the CDR3. J lost 7 bases, V lost 0 bases, and 12 bases had no gene match. The germline gives CDR1 SGDLS, CDR2 YYNGEE. CDR3 nucleotides: TGTGCCAGCAGCGTAGCTGACGGGACAGGTCTCAATGAGCAGTACTTC. Translated: CASSVADGTGLNEQYF. Combining the CDR3 with reference TRBV9 and TRBJ2-7 gives the whole variable domain DSGVTQTPKHLITATGQRVTLRCSPRSGDLSVYWYQQSLDQGLQFLIQYYNGEERAKGNILERFSAQQFPDLHSELNLSSLELGDSALYFCASSVADGTGLNEQYFGPGTRLTVT.

On this clonotype itself: A clone one base away is much larger, so this may be a read error. The chain links TRBV6-5 to TRBJ2-7; D gene ambiguous. Germline lookup yields CDR1 MNHEY and CDR2 SVGAGI. This CDR3 is built from 13 residues. The V and J ends lost 6 bases and 2 bases respectively, with 11 bases between them. The CDR3 region has the DNA TGTGCCAGCAGCCGGCTGCCGACCTACGAGCAGTACTTC. It yields the protein CASSRLPTYEQYF.

This clonotype occurred a few times. This chain links TRBV6-5 with TRBJ2-7; D gene uncertain. The CDR3 extends over 14 amino acids. With 7 bases removed from V and 3 bases from J, the gap between germline ends came to 16 bases. Per the germline V gene, CDR1 is MNHEY and CDR2 is SVGAGI. In DNA form, the CDR3 reads TGTGCCAGCATCATGACTCCTCCTCGCTACGAGCAGTACTTC. Translation: CASIMTPPRYEQYF.

The chain has TRBV7-9 and TRBJ2-7; 12 bases align to TRBD2. The CDR3 extends over 20 amino acids. Germline V lookup: CDR1 SEHNR, CDR2 FQNEAQ (reference sequence). The J segment lost 0 bases and the V segment lost 4 bases, leaving 16 bases of the junction unmatched. In nucleotides, the CDR3 is TGTGCCAGCAGCTCGGACAGGGCCATTCTAGCGGGAGGGCGCTCCTACGAGCAGTACTTC. Encoded protein: CASSSDRAILAGGRSYEQYF.

This clonotype was counted at least ten times. The chain combines TRBV29-1 with TRBJ1-2; D is possibly TRBD1 (6 bases). This CDR3 is 14 amino acids long. V gave up 1 base and J gave up 4 bases, with 13 bases separating them. Germline V lookup: CDR1 SQVTM, CDR2 ANQGSEA. The CDR3 nucleotides are TGCAGCGTTGAAGTCAGGGGCCCCGGCTATGGCTACACCTTC. Protein sequence: CSVEVRGPGYGYTF. The full variable domain, its missing parts supplied by reference TRBV29-1 and TRBJ1-2, is SAVISQKPSRDICQRGTSLTIQCQVDSQVTMMFWYRQQPGQSLTLIATANQGSEATYESGFVIDKFPISRPNLTFSTLTVSNMSPEDSSIYLCSVEVRGPGYGYTFGSGTRLTVV.

This clonotype was counted between two and nine times. This chain joins TRBV5-1 and TRBJ2-1; D possibly corresponds to TRBD2 (6 bases). Trimming removed 4 bases from V and 6 bases from J, with 17 bases in between. This CDR3 is 15 amino acids long. Germline assignment: CDR1 SGHRS and CDR2 YFSETQ. CDR3 DNA: TGCGCCAGCAGCCCTACTAGCCGTTCTTTCAATGAGCAGTTCTTC. This encodes CASSPTSRSFNEQFF.

This clonotype was seen at least ten times. V is TRBV29-1 and J is TRBJ2-7, with a weak D call TRBD2 (6 bases). Per germline, CDR1 SQVTM and CDR2 ANQGSEA. The CDR3 contains 12 residues. Trimming removed 0 bases at V and 11 bases at J, with 14 bases between. The CDR3 sequence is CSVEEGQGGKYF. The DNA for the CDR3 is TGCAGCGTTGAAGAAGGTCAGGGCGGGAAGTACTTC.

This chain links TRBV10-3 with TRBJ1-1, with D hard to call. The ends were cut back, 3 bases at V and 10 bases at J, with 21 bases in the middle. Germline loops: CDR1 ENHRY, CDR2 SYGVKD. The CDR3 has 15 residues. DNA of the CDR3: TGTGCCATCAGTGACCCCAACCTAGGACGGGATAGAGCTTTCTTT. The encoded protein is CAISDPNLGRDRAFF.

The chain links TRBV7-9 to TRBJ1-4; the D is unclear. The V and J ends lost 6 bases and 8 bases respectively, with 10 bases between them. Germline CDR1 is SEHNR and CDR2 is FQNEAQ (reference sequence). The CDR3 contains 12 residues. In nucleotides, the CDR3 is TGTGCCAGCAGTGGCGGTGACGAAAAACTGTTTTTT. Amino acid sequence: CASSGGDEKLFF.